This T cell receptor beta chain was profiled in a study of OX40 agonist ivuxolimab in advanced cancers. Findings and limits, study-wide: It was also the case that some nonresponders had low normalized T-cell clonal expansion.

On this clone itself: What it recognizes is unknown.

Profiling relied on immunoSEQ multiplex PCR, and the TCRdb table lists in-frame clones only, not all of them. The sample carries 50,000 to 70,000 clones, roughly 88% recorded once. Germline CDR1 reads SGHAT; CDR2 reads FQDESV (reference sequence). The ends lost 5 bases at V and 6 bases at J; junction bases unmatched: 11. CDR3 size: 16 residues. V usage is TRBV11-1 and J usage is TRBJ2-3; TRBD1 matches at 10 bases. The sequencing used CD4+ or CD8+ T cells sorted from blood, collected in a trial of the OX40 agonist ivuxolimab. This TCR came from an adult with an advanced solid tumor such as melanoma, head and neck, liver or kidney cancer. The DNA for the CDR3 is TGTGCCAGCAGCCCACGACAGGGGGCAAGGATCGATACGCAGTATTTT. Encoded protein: CASSPRQGARIDTQYF. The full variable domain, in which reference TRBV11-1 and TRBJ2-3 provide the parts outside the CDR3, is EAEVAQSPRYKITEKSQAVAFWCDPISGHATLYWYRQILGQGPELLVQFQDESVVDDSQLPKDRFSAERLKGVDSTLKIQPAELGDSAMYLCASSPRQGARIDTQYFGPGTRLTVL.